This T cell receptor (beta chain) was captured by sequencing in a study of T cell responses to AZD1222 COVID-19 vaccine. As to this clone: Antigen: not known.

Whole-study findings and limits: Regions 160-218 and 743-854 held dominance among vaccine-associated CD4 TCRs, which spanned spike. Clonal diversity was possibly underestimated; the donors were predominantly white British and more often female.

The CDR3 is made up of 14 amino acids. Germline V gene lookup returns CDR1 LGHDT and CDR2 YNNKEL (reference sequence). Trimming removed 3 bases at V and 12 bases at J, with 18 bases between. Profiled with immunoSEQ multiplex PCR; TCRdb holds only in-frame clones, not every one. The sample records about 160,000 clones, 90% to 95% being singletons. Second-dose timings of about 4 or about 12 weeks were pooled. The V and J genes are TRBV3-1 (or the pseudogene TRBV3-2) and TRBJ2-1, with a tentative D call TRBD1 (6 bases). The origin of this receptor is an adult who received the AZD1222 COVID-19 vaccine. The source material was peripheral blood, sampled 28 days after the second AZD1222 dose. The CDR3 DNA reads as TGTGCCAGCAGCCATTTTCTAGGGTCCAGGGGGCAGTTCTTC. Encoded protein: CASSHFLGSRGQFF.